This is a list of T cell receptor beta chains from one sample in a study of cytomegalovirus exposure and HLA in healthy donors. Libraries were prepared by immunoSEQ multiplex PCR; TCRdb keeps only in-frame clonotypes and omits some of them. The table lists 95,000 or so clones, roughly 79% of them singletons, with about 3.9% in the top ten. What was sequenced was PBMCs. These receptors came from a woman between 65 and 79 years old in good health and CMV-seropositive. CDR3s include the opening cysteine and the closing phenylalanine or tryptophan. A D gene is named only where the DNA matches it firmly. Where a row states a size, it is once, few, many or the class of an expanded clone; other rows omit it.

-,TRBV29-1,-,TRBJ2-7,CSVRRDHSSYEQYF,TGCAGCGTTAGGAGGGACCACAGCTCCTACGAGCAGTACTTC
-,TRBV19,TRBD1,TRBJ2-7,CASSRQGDEQYF,TGTGCCAGTAGTCGACAGGGTGACGAGCAGTACTTC
-,TRBV4-1,TRBD1,TRBJ1-5,CASSQSPGQEPNQPQHF,TGCGCCAGCAGCCAGTCCCCGGGACAGGAACCAAATCAGCCCCAGCATTTT
-,TRBV6-1,-,TRBJ1-1,CASSDFEGTEAFF,TGTGCCAGCAGTGACTTTGAGGGCACTGAAGCTTTCTTT
-,TRBV4-1,-,TRBJ2-7,CASSQDWGVNEQYF,TGCGCCAGCAGCCAAGATTGGGGAGTCAACGAGCAGTACTTC
-,TRBV21-1,-,TRBJ2-2,CASSRHRGPTGELFF,TGTGCCAGCAGCAGACACAGGGGTCCGACCGGGGAGCTGTTTTTT
-,TRBV5-5,TRBD2,TRBJ2-7,CASSLAGGDTYEQYF,TGTGCCAGCAGCTTGGCGGGGGGGGACACCTACGAGCAGTACTTC
once,TRBV11-3,TRBD2,TRBJ2-1,CASSPGGRFSYNEQFF,TGTGCCAGCAGCCCGGGCGGGAGATTCTCCTACAATGAGCAGTTCTTC
-,TRBV5-8,TRBD1,TRBJ2-2,CASSFDRVTGELFF,TGTGCCAGCAGTTTCGACAGGGTCACCGGGGAGCTGTTTTTT
-,TRBV9,-,TRBJ2-5,CASSSHPGLQGAQYF,TGCGCCAGCAGCTCGCATCCGGGACTGCAAGGGGCCCAGTACTTC
-,TRBV27,-,TRBJ2-1,CASSLGIGQDWGDEQFF,TGTGCCAGCAGTTTGGGCATCGGCCAAGATTGGGGCGATGAGCAGTTCTTC
few,TRBV4-3,-,TRBJ1-1,CASSQGRSGASNTEAFF,TGCGCCAGCAGCCAAGGGAGGTCAGGGGCTTCCAACACTGAAGCTTTCTTT
-,TRBV7-9,TRBD1,TRBJ1-5,CASSLRGQGPQHF,TGTGCCAGCAGCTTGAGGGGACAGGGGCCCCAGCATTTT
-,TRBV9,TRBD1,TRBJ2-7,CASSEGTGIYEQYF,TGTGCCAGCAGCGAGGGGACAGGGATCTACGAGCAGTACTTC
-,TRBV7-3,-,TRBJ2-1,CASSLSFRGSGEQFF,TGTGCCAGCAGCTTAAGTTTCCGTGGGAGCGGTGAGCAGTTCTTC
-,TRBV5-1,TRBD1,TRBJ2-1,CASSLGLTGGNEQFF,TGCGCCAGCAGCTTGGGACTGACAGGGGGCAATGAGCAGTTCTTC
-,TRBV19,TRBD1,TRBJ2-7,CASSKSTGGFYEQYF,TGTGCCAGTAGTAAATCCACAGGGGGGTTCTACGAGCAGTACTTC
-,TRBV5-1,-,TRBJ1-1,CASSLALGVNTEAFF,TGCGCCAGCAGCTTGGCCTTAGGGGTGAACACTGAAGCTTTCTTT
-,TRBV11-2,-,TRBJ1-1,CASSLRGYTEAFF,TGTGCCAGCAGTCTAAGGGGGTACACTGAAGCTTTCTTT
-,TRBV6-5,-,TRBJ2-7,CASSFGRVPSREQYF,TGTGCCAGCAGCTTCGGGAGAGTCCCGTCACGGGAGCAGTACTTC
-,TRBV6-6,-,TRBJ2-2,CASILPGRHIGELFF,TGTGCCAGCATCCTACCGGGGAGGCATATCGGGGAGCTGTTTTTT
-,TRBV11-2,-,TRBJ1-5,CASSPGGSYSNQPQHF,TGTGCCAGCAGCCCCGGGGGGAGTTATAGCAATCAGCCCCAGCATTTT
-,TRBV5-1,-,TRBJ2-1,CASSLENEQFF,TGCGCCAGCAGCTTAGAGAATGAGCAGTTCTTC
-,TRBV15,-,TRBJ2-2,CATSREVSRAGELFF,TGTGCCACCAGCAGAGAGGTATCCAGGGCCGGGGAGCTGTTTTTT
-,TRBV5-1,TRBD1,TRBJ1-4,CASSLAGSGGSEKLFF,TGCGCCAGCAGCTTGGCCGGCTCAGGGGGCAGCGAAAAACTGTTTTTT
few,TRBV4-3,TRBD2,TRBJ2-5,CASSQDLPSGSKETQYF,TGCGCCAGCAGCCAAGATCTTCCTAGCGGGAGTAAAGAGACCCAGTACTTC
-,TRBV7-2,-,TRBJ1-2,CASSLALGGTNYGYTF,TGTGCCAGCAGCTTAGCGCTCGGGGGGACTAACTATGGCTACACCTTC
-,TRBV28,TRBD1,TRBJ2-2,CASSLDREDAGELFF,TGTGCCAGCAGTTTAGACAGGGAAGACGCCGGGGAGCTGTTTTTT
-,TRBV4-2,-,TRBJ2-2,CASSQDLRTPAGELFF,TGTGCCAGCAGCCAAGATCTCCGCACTCCCGCCGGGGAGCTGTTTTTT
-,TRBV18,TRBD2,TRBJ2-1,CASSPSSGSSYNEQFF,TGTGCCAGCTCACCATCTAGCGGTAGCTCCTACAATGAGCAGTTCTTC
-,TRBV4-2,TRBD2,TRBJ2-3,CASSQAAGGGTDTQYF,TGTGCCAGCAGCCAAGCCGCGGGAGGGGGAACAGATACGCAGTATTTT
-,TRBV18,TRBD1,TRBJ1-1,CASSLGQQNTEAFF,TGTGCCAGCTCACTGGGACAGCAGAACACTGAAGCTTTCTTT
once,TRBV7-2,-,TRBJ1-5,CASSRTDNQPQHF,TGTGCCAGCAGCAGGACAGATAATCAGCCCCAGCATTTT
-,TRBV6-1,-,TRBJ1-5,CASSGGQDYQPQHF,TGTGCCAGCAGTGGAGGACAAGATTATCAGCCCCAGCATTTT
-,TRBV2,-,TRBJ1-1,CASSYRRLNTEAFF,TGTGCCAGCAGCTACAGACGGTTGAACACTGAAGCTTTCTTT
-,TRBV27,TRBD1,TRBJ1-5,CASSLSRGLGNQPQHF,TGTGCCAGCAGTTTATCCAGGGGGCTAGGCAATCAGCCCCAGCATTTT
-,TRBV7-2,TRBD2,TRBJ2-7,CASSLGLNYEQYF,TGTGCCAGCAGCTTGGGACTAAACTACGAGCAGTACTTC
few,TRBV14,-,TRBJ1-4,CASRRYFNWGGGLFF,TGTGCCAGCAGACGGTACTTTAATTGGGGGGGAGGACTGTTTTTT
-,TRBV7-2,-,TRBJ1-2,CASSFLGAGSYGYTF,TGTGCCAGCAGCTTCCTCGGGGCCGGGAGCTATGGCTACACCTTC
few,TRBV5-1,-,TRBJ1-1,CASSLESAEAFF,TGCGCCAGCAGCTTGGAATCCGCTGAAGCTTTCTTT
few,TRBV6-6,-,TRBJ1-1,CASSYSNRANTEAFF,TGTGCCAGCAGTTACTCGAACAGGGCCAACACTGAAGCTTTCTTT
-,TRBV14,TRBD2,TRBJ2-1,CASSQVSGVEQFF,TGTGCCAGCAGCCAAGTTAGCGGGGTTGAGCAGTTCTTC
-,TRBV5-4,TRBD2,TRBJ2-7,CASSFGTSGRESYEQYF,TGTGCCAGCAGCTTCGGGACTAGCGGGAGGGAGTCCTACGAGCAGTACTTC
-,TRBV29-1,TRBD1,TRBJ2-3,CSERDSRTDTQYF,TGCAGCGAAAGGGACAGCCGCACAGATACGCAGTATTTT
-,TRBV18,TRBD2,TRBJ2-3,CASSPIAGGPDTQYF,TGTGCCAGCTCACCGATTGCGGGAGGACCAGATACGCAGTATTTT